This TCR beta chain is drawn from a study of T cells after somatic rescue of genetic block. With 6 bases removed from V and 2 bases from J, the gap between germline ends came to 14 bases. CDR3 length: 15 amino acids. Germline lookup yields CDR1 MDHEN and CDR2 SYDVKM. Profiled with immunoSEQ multiplex PCR; TCRdb holds only in-frame clones, not every one. The table has approximately 58,000 clones, around 96% seen once; the top ten hold around 0.083%. Material: peripheral blood mononuclear cells (PBMCs). This TCR came from a child younger than two. The rearrangement joins TRBV28 to TRBJ1-5, with D maybe TRBD1 (5 bases). CDR3 sequence: CASSPGTSGNQPQHF. CDR3 bases: TGTGCCAGCAGCCCCGGGACCTCTGGCAATCAGCCCCAGCATTTT.